Here is one T cell receptor beta chain with its context. Its antigen is as yet unknown. This record belongs to a study of monozygotic twins with inflammatory bowel disease. Overall study findings and caveats: Twins with IBD were found to have lower TCRbeta diversity (inverse Simpson) than healthy co-twins. The authors note that differing immunosuppressive treatments may have added variability to patient repertoires. Evidence failed to back one strong IBD-linked signal or clonotype.

The length of the CDR3 is 14 residues. TCRdb reanalyzed the 5' RACE reads and collapses them to one entry per CDR3 protein, without DNA. The ten top clones account for under 3.5%, within a sample of some 170,000 distinct CDR3 sequences. Sequencing was performed on blood. The chain carries TRBV12-3 or TRBV12-4 and TRBJ2-1; TCRdb's D call of TRBD2 is untestable without DNA. This sequence was found in a human donor with ulcerative colitis or Crohn's disease, or a healthy co-twin of an affected twin (not recorded which). The CDR3 here is CATRLAGGSNEQFF.